This T cell receptor (beta chain) derives from a study of vaccination effects on CD4 cells after COVID-19. Overall study context: Samples were taken post-vaccine, and their median timing was 72 days after the second dose.

Before any sequencing was done, the ViraFEST assay used viral peptide pools to expand antigen-specific CD4+ T cells. With nine to eleven days of culture completed, CD4+ T cells were isolated. Each person got two doses of an mRNA SARS-CoV-2 vaccine, BNT162b2 or mRNA-1273. After fewer than 2.5 million PBMC were placed in each well, they were cultured with roughly 10 IU/ml IL-2 and around 10 ug/ml peptides. Researchers swapped half the medium for IL-2 medium on both days 3 and 7. This clone showed up just once. The antigen is unknown. J gave up 4 bases and V 9 bases, and 4 bases lay outside the gene matches. Germline assignment: CDR1 MNHEY and CDR2 SMNVEV (reference sequence). This CDR3 spans 13 amino acids. Study-level findings and limits: Of the vaccine-induced clones from healthy vaccinees, merely 1 of 255 recognized common cold coronaviruses as well.

Sequencing used immunoSEQ multiplex PCR; TCRdb keeps in-frame clones, though not all of them. The sample consists of about 48,000 clones, over 60% of them appearing once. The clonotype originates from a human donor who received a COVID-19 vaccine. Specimen: CD4+ T cells from PBMCs cultured with HCoV-OC43 spike peptides, collected after COVID-19 vaccination. Subset specified: HCoV-OC43 spike overlapping peptide pool stimulation. The chain recombines TRBV27 with TRBJ1-2, with 11 bases lining up with TRBD1. The CDR3 DNA reads as TGTGCCAGTGGACAGGGGGCCTCCTATGGCTACACCTTC. It yields the protein CASGQGASYGYTF.